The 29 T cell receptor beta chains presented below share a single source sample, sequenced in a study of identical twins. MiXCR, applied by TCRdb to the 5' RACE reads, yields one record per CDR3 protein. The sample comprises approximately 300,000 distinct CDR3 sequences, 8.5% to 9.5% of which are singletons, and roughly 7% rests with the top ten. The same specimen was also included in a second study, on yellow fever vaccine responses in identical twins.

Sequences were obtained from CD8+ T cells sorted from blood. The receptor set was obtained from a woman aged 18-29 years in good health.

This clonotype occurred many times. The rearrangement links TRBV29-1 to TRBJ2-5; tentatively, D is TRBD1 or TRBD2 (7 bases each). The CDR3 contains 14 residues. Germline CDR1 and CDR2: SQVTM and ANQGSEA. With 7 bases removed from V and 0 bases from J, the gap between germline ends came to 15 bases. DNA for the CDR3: TGCAGCGGGCAGGGGGAGGGGTACCAAGAGACCCAGTACTTC. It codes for CSGQGEGYQETQYF. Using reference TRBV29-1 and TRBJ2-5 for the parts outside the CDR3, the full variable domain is SAVISQKPSRDICQRGTSLTIQCQVDSQVTMMFWYRQQPGQSLTLIATANQGSEATYESGFVIDKFPISRPNLTFSTLTVSNMSPEDSSIYLCSGQGEGYQETQYFGPGTRLLVL.

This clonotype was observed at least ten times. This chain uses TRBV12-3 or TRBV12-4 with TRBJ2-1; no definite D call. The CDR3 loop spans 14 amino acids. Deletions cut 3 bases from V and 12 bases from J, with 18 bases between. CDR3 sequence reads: CASSFGVNPAGQFF. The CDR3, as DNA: TGTGCCAGCAGTTTTGGGGTTAATCCCGCCGGGCAGTTCTTC.

The CDR3, as DNA: TGTGCCAGTAGCAATCCGTCGCAGGCGCGCTACGAGCAGTACTTC. This gives the protein CASSNPSQARYEQYF. The rearrangement links TRBV19 to TRBJ2-7; D unclear. The germline V gene has CDR1 LNHDA and CDR2 SQIVND (reference sequence). This CDR3 is built from 15 residues. Deletions cut 6 bases from V and 3 bases from J, with 18 bases between.

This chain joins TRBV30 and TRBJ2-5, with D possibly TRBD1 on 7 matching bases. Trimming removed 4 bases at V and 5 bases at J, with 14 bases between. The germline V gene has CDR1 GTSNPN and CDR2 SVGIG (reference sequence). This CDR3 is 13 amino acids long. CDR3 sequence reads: CAWKTGAGETQYF. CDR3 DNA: TGTGCCTGGAAAACAGGGGCGGGGGAGACCCAGTACTTC.

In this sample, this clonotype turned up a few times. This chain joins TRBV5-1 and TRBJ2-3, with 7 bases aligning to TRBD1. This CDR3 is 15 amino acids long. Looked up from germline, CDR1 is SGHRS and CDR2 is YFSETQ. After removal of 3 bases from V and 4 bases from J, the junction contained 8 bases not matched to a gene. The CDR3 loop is CASSSLQGIPDTQYF. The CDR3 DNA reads TGCGCCAGCAGCTCACTACAGGGGATCCCAGATACGCAGTATTTT. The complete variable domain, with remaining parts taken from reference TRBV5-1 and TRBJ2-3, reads KAGVTQTPRYLIKTRGQQVTLSCSPISGHRSVSWYQQTPGQGLQFLFEYFSETQRNKGNFPGRFSGRQFSNSRSEMNVSTLELGDSALYLCASSSLQGIPDTQYFGPGTRLTVL.

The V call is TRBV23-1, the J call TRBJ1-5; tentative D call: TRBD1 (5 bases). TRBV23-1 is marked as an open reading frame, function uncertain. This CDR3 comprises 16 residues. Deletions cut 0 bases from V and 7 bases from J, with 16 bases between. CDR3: CASSQSCRGHTQPQHF. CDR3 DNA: TGCGCCAGCAGTCAATCGTGTCGGGGCCATACCCAGCCCCAGCATTTT.

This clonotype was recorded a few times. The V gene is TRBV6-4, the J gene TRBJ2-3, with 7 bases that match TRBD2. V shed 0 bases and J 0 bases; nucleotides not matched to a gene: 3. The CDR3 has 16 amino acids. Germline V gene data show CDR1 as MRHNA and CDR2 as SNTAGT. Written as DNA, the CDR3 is TGTGCCAGCAGTGACTCCCCCGGGGGGAGCACAGATACGCAGTATTTT. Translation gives CASSDSPGGSTDTQYF.

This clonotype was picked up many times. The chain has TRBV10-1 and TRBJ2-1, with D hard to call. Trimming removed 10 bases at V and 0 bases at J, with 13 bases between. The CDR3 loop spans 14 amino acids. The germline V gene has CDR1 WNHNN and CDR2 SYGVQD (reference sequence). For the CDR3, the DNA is TGCGCCACCCAGGAGAGTAGCTCCTACAATGAGCAGTTCTTC. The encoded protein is CATQESSSYNEQFF.

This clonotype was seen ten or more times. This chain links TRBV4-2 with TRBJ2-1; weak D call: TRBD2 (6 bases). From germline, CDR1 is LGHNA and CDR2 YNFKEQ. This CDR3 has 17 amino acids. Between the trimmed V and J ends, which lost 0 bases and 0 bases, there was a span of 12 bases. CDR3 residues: CASSQDAGRSSYNEQFF. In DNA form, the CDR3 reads TGTGCCAGCAGCCAAGATGCGGGGCGGAGCTCCTACAATGAGCAGTTCTTC.

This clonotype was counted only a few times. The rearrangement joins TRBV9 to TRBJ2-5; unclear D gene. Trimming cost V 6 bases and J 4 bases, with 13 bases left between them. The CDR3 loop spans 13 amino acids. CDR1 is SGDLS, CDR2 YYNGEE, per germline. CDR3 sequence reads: CASTNPPRETQYF. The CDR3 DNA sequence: TGTGCCAGCACAAATCCGCCCCGAGAGACCCAGTACTTC.

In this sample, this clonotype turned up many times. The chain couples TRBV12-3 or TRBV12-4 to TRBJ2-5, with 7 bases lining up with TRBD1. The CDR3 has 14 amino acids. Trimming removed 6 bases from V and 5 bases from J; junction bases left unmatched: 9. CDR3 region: CASRHTTGMETQYF. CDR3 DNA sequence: TGTGCCAGCAGACATACGACAGGGATGGAGACCCAGTACTTC.

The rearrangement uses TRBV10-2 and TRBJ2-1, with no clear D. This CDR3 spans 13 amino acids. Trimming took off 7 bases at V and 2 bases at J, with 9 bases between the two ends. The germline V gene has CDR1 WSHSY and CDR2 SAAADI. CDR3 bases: TGCGCCAGCAAGTTTCCTACCTACAATGAGCAGTTCTTC. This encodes CASKFPTYNEQFF.

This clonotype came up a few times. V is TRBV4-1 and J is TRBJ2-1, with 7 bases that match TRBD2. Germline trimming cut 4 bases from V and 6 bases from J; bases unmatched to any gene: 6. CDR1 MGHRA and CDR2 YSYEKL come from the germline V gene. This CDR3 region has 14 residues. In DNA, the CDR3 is TGCGCCAGCAGCCGGGCGGGAGAGATCAATGAGCAGTTCTTC. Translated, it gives CASSRAGEINEQFF.

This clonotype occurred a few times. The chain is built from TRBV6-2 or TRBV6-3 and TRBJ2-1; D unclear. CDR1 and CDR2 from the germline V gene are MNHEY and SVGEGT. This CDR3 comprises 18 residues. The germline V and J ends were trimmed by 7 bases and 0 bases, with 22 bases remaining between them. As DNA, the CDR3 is TGTGCCAGCAACCCCTTAGGGCAGCCAGTGAGCTCCTACAATGAGCAGTTCTTC. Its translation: CASNPLGQPVSSYNEQFF.

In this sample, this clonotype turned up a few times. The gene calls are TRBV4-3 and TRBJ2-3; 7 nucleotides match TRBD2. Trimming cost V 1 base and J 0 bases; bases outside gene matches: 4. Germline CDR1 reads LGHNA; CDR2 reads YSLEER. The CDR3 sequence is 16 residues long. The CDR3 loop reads CASSQVGGTSTDTQYF. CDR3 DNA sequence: TGCGCCAGCAGCCAAGTGGGGGGGACTAGCACAGATACGCAGTATTTT.

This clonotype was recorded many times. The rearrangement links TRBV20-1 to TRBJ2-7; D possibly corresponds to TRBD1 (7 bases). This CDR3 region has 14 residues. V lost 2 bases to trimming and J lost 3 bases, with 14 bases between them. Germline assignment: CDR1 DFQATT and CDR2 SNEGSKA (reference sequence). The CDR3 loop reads CSARLAGTDYEQYF. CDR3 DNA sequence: TGCAGTGCTAGATTGGCGGGGACAGACTACGAGCAGTACTTC.

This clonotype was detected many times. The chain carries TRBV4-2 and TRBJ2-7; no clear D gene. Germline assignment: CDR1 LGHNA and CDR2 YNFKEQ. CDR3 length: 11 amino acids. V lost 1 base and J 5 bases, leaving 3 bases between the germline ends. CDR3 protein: CASSQVDEQYF. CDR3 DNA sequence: TGTGCCAGCAGCCAAGTCGACGAGCAGTACTTC.

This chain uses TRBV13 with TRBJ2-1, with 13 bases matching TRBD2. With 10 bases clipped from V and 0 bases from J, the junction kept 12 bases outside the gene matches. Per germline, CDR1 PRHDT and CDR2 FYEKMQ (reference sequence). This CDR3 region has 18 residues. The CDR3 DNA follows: TGTGCCATCTGCTCGGGACTAGCGGGGTACCCCTCCTACAATGAGCAGTTCTTC. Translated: CAICSGLAGYPSYNEQFF.

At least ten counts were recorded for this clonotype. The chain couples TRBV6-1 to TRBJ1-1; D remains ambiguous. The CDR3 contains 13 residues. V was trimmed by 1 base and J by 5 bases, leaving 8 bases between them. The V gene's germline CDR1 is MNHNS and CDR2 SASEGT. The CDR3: CASSEGEVTEAFF. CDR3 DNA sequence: TGTGCCAGCAGTGAAGGGGAGGTTACTGAAGCTTTCTTT.

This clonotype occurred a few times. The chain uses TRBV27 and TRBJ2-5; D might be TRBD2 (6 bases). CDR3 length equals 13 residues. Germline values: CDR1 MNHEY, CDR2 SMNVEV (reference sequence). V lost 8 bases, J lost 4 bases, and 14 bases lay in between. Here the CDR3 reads CASARLVRETQYF. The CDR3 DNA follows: TGTGCCAGCGCCCGACTAGTCCGAGAGACCCAGTACTTC.

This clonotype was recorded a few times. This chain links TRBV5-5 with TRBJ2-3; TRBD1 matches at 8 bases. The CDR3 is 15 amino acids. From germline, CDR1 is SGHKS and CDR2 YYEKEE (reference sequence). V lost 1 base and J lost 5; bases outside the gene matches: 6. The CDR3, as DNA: TGTGCCAGCAGCTTGCCCCCACAGGGGGGAGATACGCAGTATTTT. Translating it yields CASSLPPQGGDTQYF.

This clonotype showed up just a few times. CDR3 residues: CASSPGSGGSYNEQFF. CDR3 nucleotide sequence: TGTGCCAGCAGCCCCGGAAGCGGGGGCTCCTACAATGAGCAGTTCTTC. This rearrangement joins TRBV7-2 to TRBJ2-1; 8 nucleotides match TRBD2. This CDR3 region has 16 residues. The V gene's germline CDR1 is SGHTA and CDR2 FQGNSA. The V segment lost 5 bases and the J segment 0 bases; nucleotides outside the gene matches: 6.

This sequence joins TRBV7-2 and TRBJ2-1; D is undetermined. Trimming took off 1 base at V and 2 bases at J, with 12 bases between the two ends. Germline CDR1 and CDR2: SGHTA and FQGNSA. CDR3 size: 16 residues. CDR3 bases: TGTGCCAGCAGCTTAGGTTGGTTCCCAACCTACAATGAGCAGTTCTTC. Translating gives CASSLGWFPTYNEQFF.

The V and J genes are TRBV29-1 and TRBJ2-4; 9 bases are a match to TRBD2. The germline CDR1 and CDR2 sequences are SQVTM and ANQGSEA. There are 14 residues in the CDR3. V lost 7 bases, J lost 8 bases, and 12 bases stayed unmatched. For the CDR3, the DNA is TGCAGCGCTCACGCGGGGGGGGGGAGCGACATTCAGTACTTC. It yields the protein CSAHAGGGSDIQYF.

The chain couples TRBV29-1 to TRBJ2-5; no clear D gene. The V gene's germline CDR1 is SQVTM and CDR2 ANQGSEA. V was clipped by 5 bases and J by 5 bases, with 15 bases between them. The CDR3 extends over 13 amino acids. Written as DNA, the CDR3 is TGCAGCGTTTTAGAGAGGCCCAATGAGACCCAGTACTTC. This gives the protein CSVLERPNETQYF. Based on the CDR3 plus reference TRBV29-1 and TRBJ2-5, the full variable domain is SAVISQKPSRDICQRGTSLTIQCQVDSQVTMMFWYRQQPGQSLTLIATANQGSEATYESGFVIDKFPISRPNLTFSTLTVSNMSPEDSSIYLCSVLERPNETQYFGPGTRLLVL.

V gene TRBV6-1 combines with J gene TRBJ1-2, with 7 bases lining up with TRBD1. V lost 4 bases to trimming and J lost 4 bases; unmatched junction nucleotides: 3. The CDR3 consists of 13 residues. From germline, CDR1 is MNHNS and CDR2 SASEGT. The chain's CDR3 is CASSGQGPYGYTF. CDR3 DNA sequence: TGTGCCAGCAGTGGACAGGGCCCCTATGGCTACACCTTC.

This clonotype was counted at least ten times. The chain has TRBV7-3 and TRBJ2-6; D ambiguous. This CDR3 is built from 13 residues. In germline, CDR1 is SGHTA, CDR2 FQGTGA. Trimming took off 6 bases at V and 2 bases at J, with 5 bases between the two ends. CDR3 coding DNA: TGTGCCAGCAGGCCTACTGGGGCCAACGTCCTGACTTTC. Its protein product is CASRPTGANVLTF.

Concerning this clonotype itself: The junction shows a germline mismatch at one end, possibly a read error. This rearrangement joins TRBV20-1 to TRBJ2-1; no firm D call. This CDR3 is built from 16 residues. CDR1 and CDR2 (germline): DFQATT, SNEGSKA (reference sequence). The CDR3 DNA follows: TGCTGTGCTAGAATCCGTACCCCCTTTACCTACAATGAGCAGTTCTTC. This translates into CCARIRTPFTYNEQFF.

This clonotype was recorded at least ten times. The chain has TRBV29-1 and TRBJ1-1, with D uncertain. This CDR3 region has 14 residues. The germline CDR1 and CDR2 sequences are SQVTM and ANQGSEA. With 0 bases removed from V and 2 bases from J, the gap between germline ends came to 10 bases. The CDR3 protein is CSVEDLRENTEAFF. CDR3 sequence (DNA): TGCAGCGTTGAAGATCTCCGGGAAAACACTGAAGCTTTCTTT.